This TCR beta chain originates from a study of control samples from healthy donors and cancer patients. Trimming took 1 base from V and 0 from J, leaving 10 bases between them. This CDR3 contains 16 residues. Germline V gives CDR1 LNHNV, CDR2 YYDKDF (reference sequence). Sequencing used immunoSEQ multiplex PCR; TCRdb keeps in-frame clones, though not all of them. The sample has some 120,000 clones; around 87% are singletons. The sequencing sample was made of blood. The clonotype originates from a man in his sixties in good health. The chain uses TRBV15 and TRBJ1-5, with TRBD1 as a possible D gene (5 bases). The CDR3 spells CATSRGTGVSNQPQHF. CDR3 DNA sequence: TGTGCCACCAGCAGAGGAACGGGGGTTAGCAATCAGCCCCAGCATTTT.